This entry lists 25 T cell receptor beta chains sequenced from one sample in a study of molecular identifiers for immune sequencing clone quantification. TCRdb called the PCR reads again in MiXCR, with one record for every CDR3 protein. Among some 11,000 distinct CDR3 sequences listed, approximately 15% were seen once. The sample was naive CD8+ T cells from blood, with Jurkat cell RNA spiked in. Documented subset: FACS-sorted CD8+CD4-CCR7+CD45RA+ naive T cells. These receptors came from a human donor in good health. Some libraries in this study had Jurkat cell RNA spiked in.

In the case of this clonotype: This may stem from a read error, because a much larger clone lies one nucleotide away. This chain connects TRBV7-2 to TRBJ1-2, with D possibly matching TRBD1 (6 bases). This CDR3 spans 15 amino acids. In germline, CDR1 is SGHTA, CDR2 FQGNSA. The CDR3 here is CAISLVDSPNYGYTF. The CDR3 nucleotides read TGTGCCATCAGCTTGGTGGACAGCCCAAACTATGGCTACACCTTC. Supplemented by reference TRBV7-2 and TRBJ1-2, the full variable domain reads GAGVSQSPSNKVTEKGKDVELRCDPISGHTALYWYRQSLGQGLEFLIYFQGNSAPDKSGLPSDRFSAERTGGSVSTLTIQRTQQEDSAVYLCAISLVDSPNYGYTFGSGTRLTVV.

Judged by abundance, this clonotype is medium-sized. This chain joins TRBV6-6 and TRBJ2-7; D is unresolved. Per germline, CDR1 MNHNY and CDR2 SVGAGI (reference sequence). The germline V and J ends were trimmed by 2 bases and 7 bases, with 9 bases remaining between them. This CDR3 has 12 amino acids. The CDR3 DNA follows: TGTGCCAGCAGTTACATCCGCGAGGAGCAGTACTTC. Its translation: CASSYIREEQYF.

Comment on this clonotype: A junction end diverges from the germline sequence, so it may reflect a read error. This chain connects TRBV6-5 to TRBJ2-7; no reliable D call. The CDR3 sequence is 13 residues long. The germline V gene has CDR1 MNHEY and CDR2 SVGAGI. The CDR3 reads CASSYGISYERYF. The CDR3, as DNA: TGTGCCAGCAGTTACGGAATCTCCTACGAGCGGTACTTC.

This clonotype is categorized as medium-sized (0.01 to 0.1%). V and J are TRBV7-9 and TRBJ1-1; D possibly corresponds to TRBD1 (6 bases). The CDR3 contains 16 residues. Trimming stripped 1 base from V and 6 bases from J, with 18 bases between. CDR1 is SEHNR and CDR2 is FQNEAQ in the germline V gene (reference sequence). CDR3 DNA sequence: TGTGCCAGCAGCTTAGTGGTGGGTGTGGGGGGCTCTGAAGCTTTCTTT. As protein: CASSLVVGVGGSEAFF.

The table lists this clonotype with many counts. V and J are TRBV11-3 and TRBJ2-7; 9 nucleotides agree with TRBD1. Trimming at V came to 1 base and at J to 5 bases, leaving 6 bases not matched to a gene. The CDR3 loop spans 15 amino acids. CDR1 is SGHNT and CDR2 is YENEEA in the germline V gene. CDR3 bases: TGTGCCAGCAGCTTAGTAGGGACAGGGTACCACGAGCAGTACTTC. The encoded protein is CASSLVGTGYHEQYF.

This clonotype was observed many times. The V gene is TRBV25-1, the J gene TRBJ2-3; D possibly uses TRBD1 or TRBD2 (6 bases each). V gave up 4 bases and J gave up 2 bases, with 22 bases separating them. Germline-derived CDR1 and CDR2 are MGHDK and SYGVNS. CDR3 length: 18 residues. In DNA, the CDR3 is TGTGCCAGCAGTGGGACAGCCCTAGCGAGCAGGGACACAGATACGCAGTATTTT. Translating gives CASSGTALASRDTDTQYF.

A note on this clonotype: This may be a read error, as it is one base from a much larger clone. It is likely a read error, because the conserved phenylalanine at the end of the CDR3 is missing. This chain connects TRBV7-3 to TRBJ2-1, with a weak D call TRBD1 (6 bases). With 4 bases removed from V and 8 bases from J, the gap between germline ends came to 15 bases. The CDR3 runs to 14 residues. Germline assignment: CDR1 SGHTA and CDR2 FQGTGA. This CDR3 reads CASSSDSPLDEQFL. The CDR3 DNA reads TGTGCCAGCAGCTCGGACAGCCCTCTGGATGAGCAGTTCCTC.

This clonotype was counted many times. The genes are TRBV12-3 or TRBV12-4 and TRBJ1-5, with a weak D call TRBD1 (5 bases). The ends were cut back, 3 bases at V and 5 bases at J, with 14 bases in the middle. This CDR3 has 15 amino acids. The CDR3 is CASSFRGDPYQPQHF. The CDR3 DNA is TGTGCCAGCAGTTTTAGAGGGGATCCCTATCAGCCCCAGCATTTT.

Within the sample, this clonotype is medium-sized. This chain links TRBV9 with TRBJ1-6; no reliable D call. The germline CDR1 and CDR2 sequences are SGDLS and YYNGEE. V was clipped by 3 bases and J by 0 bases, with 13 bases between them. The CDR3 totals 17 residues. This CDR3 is CASSGRQDVSYNSPLHF. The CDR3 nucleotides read TGTGCCAGCAGCGGCCGCCAGGACGTCTCCTATAATTCACCCCTCCACTTT.

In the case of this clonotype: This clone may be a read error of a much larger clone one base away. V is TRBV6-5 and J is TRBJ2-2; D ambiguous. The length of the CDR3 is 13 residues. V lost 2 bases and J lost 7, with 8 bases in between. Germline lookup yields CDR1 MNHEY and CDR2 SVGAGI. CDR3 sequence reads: CASSYMRIGELFF. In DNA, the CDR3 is TGTGCCAGCAGTTACATGAGGATCGGGGAGCTGTTTTTT.

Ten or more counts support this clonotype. The CDR3 DNA reads as TGTGCCAGCAGCCTCTCCGGGGAGGTTAGGACTGAAGCTTTCTTT. Translating gives CASSLSGEVRTEAFF. This chain connects TRBV11-2 to TRBJ1-1; D is unclear. The V and J ends lost 5 bases and 5 bases respectively, with 18 bases between them. CDR1 SGHAT and CDR2 FQNNGV come from the germline V gene. The CDR3 spans 15 residues.

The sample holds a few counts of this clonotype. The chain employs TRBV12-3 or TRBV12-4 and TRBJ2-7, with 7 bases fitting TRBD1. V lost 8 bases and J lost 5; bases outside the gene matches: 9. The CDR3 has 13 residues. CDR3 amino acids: CASRQGAGNEQYF. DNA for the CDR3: TGTGCCAGCCGACAGGGAGCTGGCAACGAGCAGTACTTC.

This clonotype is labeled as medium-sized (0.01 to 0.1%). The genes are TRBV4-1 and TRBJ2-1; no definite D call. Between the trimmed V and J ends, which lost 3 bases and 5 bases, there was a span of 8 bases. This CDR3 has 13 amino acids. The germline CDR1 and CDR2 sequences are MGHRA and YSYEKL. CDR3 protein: CASSHPNDNEQFF. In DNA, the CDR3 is TGCGCCAGCAGCCACCCTAACGACAATGAGCAGTTCTTC.

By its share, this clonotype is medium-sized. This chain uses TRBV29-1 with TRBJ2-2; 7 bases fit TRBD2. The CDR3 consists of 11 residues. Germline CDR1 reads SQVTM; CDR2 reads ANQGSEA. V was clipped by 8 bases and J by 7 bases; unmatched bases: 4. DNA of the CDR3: TGCAGCTTGGGGGGGAGCGGGGAGCTGTTTTTT. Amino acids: CSLGGSGELFF.

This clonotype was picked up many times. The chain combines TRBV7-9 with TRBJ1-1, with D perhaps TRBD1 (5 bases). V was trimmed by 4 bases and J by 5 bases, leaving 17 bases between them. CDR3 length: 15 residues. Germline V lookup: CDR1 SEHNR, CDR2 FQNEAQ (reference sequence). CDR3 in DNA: TGTGCCAGCAGCTCTCGCGGAGGGACCGGGACTGAAGCTTTCTTT. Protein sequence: CASSSRGGTGTEAFF.

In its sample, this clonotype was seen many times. The DNA of the CDR3 is TGTGCCAGCAGAGTCGGAGGCCCCAATGAGCAGTTCTTC. It is translated as CASRVGGPNEQFF. The gene calls are TRBV6-6 and TRBJ2-1; TRBD2 is a possible D gene (5 bases). This CDR3 contains 13 residues. Per the germline V gene, CDR1 is MNHNY and CDR2 is SVGAGI (reference sequence). V lost 6 bases and J lost 6, with 12 bases in between.

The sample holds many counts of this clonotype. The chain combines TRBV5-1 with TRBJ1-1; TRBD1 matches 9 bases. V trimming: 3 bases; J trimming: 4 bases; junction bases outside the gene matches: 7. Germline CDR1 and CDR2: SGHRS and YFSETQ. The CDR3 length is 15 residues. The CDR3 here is CASSSWTGVGTEAFF. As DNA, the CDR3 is TGCGCCAGCAGCTCCTGGACAGGGGTTGGCACTGAAGCTTTCTTT.

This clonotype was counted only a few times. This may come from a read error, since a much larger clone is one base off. The DNA for the CDR3 is TGTGCCAGCAGCTTAGTTCCCGGAGGACTAGCAAGCCACGAGCAGTACTTC. This gives the protein CASSLVPGGLASHEQYF. The V call is TRBV13, the J call TRBJ2-7; 8 bases align to TRBD2. The J segment lost 5 bases and the V segment lost 1 base, leaving 13 bases of the junction unmatched. The CDR3 length is 17 residues. Germline CDR1 is PRHDT and CDR2 is FYEKMQ (reference sequence).

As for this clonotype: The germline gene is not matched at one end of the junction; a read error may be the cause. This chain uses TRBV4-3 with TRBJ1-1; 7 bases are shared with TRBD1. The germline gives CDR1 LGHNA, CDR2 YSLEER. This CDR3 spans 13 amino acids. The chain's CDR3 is CASSATGNTGAFF. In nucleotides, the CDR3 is TGCGCCAGCAGCGCGACAGGGAACACTGGAGCTTTCTTT.

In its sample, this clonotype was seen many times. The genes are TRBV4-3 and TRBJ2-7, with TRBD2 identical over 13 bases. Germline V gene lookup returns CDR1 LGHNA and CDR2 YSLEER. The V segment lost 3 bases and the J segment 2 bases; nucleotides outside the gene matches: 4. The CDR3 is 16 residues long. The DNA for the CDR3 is TGCGCCAGCAGCCACGCCACTAGCGGGAGGGCCTACGAGCAGTACTTC. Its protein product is CASSHATSGRAYEQYF.

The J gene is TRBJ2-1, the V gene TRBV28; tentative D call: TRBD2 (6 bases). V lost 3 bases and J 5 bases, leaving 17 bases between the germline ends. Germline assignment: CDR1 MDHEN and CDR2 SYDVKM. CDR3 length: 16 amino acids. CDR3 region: CASSFPIGGVDNEQFF. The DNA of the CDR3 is TGTGCCAGCAGTTTCCCCATCGGAGGGGTGGACAATGAGCAGTTCTTC. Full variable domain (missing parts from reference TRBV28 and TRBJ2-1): DVKVTQSSRYLVKRTGEKVFLECVQDMDHENMFWYRQDPGLGLRLIYFSYDVKMKEKGDIPEGYSVSREKKERFSLILESASTNQTSMYLCASSFPIGGVDNEQFFGPGTRLTVL.

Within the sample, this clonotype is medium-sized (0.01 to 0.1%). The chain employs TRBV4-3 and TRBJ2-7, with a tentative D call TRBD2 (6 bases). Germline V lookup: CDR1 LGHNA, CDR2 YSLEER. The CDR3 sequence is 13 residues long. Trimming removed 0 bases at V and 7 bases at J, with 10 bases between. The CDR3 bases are TGCGCCAGCAGCCAAGATGGGGGAGGTGAGCAGTACTTC. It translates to CASSQDGGGEQYF.

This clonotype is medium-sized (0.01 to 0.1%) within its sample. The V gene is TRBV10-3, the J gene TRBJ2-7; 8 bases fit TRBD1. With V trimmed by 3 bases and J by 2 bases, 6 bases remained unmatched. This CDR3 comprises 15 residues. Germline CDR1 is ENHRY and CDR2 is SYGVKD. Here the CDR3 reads CAISDPTGAAYEQYF. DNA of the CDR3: TGTGCCATCAGTGACCCGACAGGGGCGGCCTACGAGCAGTACTTC.

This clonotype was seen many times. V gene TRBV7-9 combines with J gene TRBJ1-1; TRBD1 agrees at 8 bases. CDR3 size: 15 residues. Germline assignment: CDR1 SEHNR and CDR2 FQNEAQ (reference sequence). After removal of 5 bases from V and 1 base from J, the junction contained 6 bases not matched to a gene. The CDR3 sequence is CASSLLTGENTEAFF. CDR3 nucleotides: TGTGCCAGCAGCCTGCTGACAGGGGAGAACACTGAAGCTTTCTTT.

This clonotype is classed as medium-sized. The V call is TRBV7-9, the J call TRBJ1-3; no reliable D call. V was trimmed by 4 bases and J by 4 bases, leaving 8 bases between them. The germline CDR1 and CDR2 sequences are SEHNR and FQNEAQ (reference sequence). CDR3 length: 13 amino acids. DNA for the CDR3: TGTGCCAGCAGCTCTGGGCTGGGAAACACCATATATTTT. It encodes CASSSGLGNTIYF.